These T cell receptor beta chains were read from a single sample in a study of tumor-infiltrating lymphocytes in primary liver carcinoma. TCRdb analysed the multiplex PCR reads with MiXCR anew, one entry per CDR3 protein. The table shows approximately 330,000 distinct CDR3 sequences, with around three fifths occurring only once. Material for sequencing was peripheral blood. The source of these receptors is a man aged 35-49 years with primary liver carcinoma and hepatitis B virus infection. The CDR3 runs from the conserved cysteine through the conserved F or W. Each record gives: J gene, V gene, clone size, D gene, CDR3 protein, CDR3 DNA. A D gene is named only where the DNA matches it firmly. The size of a clone is reported for some rows only, either as once, few or many, or as a class for expanded clones.

j_call: TRBJ1-2; v_call: TRBV11-2; clone_size: once; d_call: .; cdr3_aa: CASNPIGTANYSYTF; cdr3_nt: TGTGCCAGCAACCCCATTGGGACGGCGAACTACAGCTACACCTTC
j_call: TRBJ2-7; v_call: TRBV5-5; clone_size: .; d_call: .; cdr3_aa: CASSLRLIPYYEQYF; cdr3_nt: TGTGCCAGCAGCTTGCGACTAATACCCTACTACGAGCAGTACTTC
j_call: TRBJ1-4; v_call: TRBV6-2/TRBV6-3; clone_size: .; d_call: TRBD1; cdr3_aa: CASSYRDRTNEKLSF; cdr3_nt: TGTGCCAGCAGTTACAGGGACAGAACTAATGAAAAACTGTCTTTT
j_call: TRBJ1-2; v_call: TRBV11-2; clone_size: .; d_call: .; cdr3_aa: CVSNLRRQDAGVYTF; cdr3_nt: TGTGTCAGCAACTTGAGGCGACAGGACGCGGGGGTCTACACCTTC
j_call: TRBJ1-3; v_call: TRBV6-5; clone_size: many; d_call: TRBD1; cdr3_aa: CASSRYRGTGNTIYF; cdr3_nt: TGTGCCAGCAGCCGCTACAGGGGCACTGGAAACACCATATATTTT
j_call: TRBJ2-7; v_call: TRBV5-1; clone_size: few; d_call: TRBD1; cdr3_aa: CASWNGQDPYEQYF; cdr3_nt: TGCGCCAGCTGGAATGGACAGGATCCCTACGAGCAGTACTTC
j_call: TRBJ1-2; v_call: TRBV20-1; clone_size: .; d_call: .; cdr3_aa: CSAPNDRSYGYTF; cdr3_nt: TGCAGTGCTCCTAACGACAGATCTTATGGCTACACCTTC
j_call: TRBJ1-2; v_call: TRBV4-3; clone_size: .; d_call: .; cdr3_aa: CASSQDTEAGYTF; cdr3_nt: TGCGCCAGCAGCCAAGATACAGAGGCTGGCTACACATTC
j_call: TRBJ2-1; v_call: TRBV11-2; clone_size: medium-sized; d_call: TRBD1; cdr3_aa: CASSLDEGAREQFF; cdr3_nt: TGTGCCAGCAGCTTAGATGAGGGGGCGAGGGAGCAGTTCTTC
j_call: TRBJ2-7; v_call: TRBV11-2; clone_size: .; d_call: .; cdr3_aa: CASSLARGHPGSYEQYF; cdr3_nt: TGTGCCAGCAGCTTAGCCCGGGGACACCCAGGCTCCTACGAGCAGTACTTC
j_call: TRBJ1-5; v_call: TRBV30; clone_size: .; d_call: .; cdr3_aa: CAWAIGLNQPQHF; cdr3_nt: TGTGCCTGGGCGATAGGGCTCAATCAGCCCCAGCATTTT
j_call: TRBJ2-2; v_call: TRBV6-6; clone_size: .; d_call: .; cdr3_aa: CASSQPDRANAGELFF; cdr3_nt: TGTGCCAGCAGTCAACCGGACAGAGCGAACGCCGGGGAACTGTTTTTT
j_call: TRBJ2-7; v_call: TRBV6-5; clone_size: .; d_call: .; cdr3_aa: CASSYPWDTFYEQYF; cdr3_nt: TGTGCCAGCAGTTACCCGTGGGACACCTTCTACGAGCAGTACTTC
j_call: TRBJ2-1; v_call: TRBV6-6; clone_size: .; d_call: TRBD1; cdr3_aa: CASSYLRDRGRNEQFF; cdr3_nt: TGTGCCAGCAGTTACCTCCGGGACAGGGGGCGAAATGAGCAGTTCTTC
j_call: TRBJ2-3; v_call: TRBV4-1; clone_size: .; d_call: TRBD1; cdr3_aa: CASSQSGQGADTQYF; cdr3_nt: TGTGCCAGCAGCCAATCGGGACAGGGAGCAGATACGCAGTATTTT
j_call: TRBJ2-1; v_call: TRBV5-1; clone_size: .; d_call: TRBD2; cdr3_aa: CASSPAASGSNEQFF; cdr3_nt: TGCGCCAGCAGCCCTGCGGCTAGCGGGTCCAATGAGCAGTTCTTC
j_call: TRBJ2-1; v_call: TRBV11-2; clone_size: .; d_call: .; cdr3_aa: CASTRDSYSEQFF; cdr3_nt: TGTGCAAGCACTAGAGACTCCTACAGTGAGCAGTTCTTC
j_call: TRBJ2-3; v_call: TRBV10-3; clone_size: once; d_call: .; cdr3_aa: CAISSPASTDTQYF; cdr3_nt: TGTGCCATCAGCTCCCCGGCGAGCACAGATACGCAGTATTTT
j_call: TRBJ2-1; v_call: TRBV6-1; clone_size: once; d_call: TRBD2; cdr3_aa: CASNVAGGQGRNEQFF; cdr3_nt: TGTGCCAGCAATGTAGCGGGAGGACAGGGTCGCAATGAGCAGTTCTTC
j_call: TRBJ2-3; v_call: TRBV7-8; clone_size: .; d_call: .; cdr3_aa: CASSLRDTTTDTQYF; cdr3_nt: TGTGCCAGCAGCTTAAGGGACACGACCACAGATACGCAGTATTTT
j_call: TRBJ2-1; v_call: TRBV11-3; clone_size: .; d_call: .; cdr3_aa: CPSSLEVGANNEQFF; cdr3_nt: TGTCCCAGCAGCTTAGAGGTGGGGGCGAACAATGAGCAGTTCTTC
j_call: TRBJ1-6; v_call: TRBV6-1; clone_size: once; d_call: .; cdr3_aa: CASSDAGPSDDSPLHF; cdr3_nt: TGTGCCAGCAGTGATGCCGGGCCTTCGGACGATTCACCCCTCCACTTT
j_call: TRBJ2-7; v_call: TRBV7-2; clone_size: .; d_call: .; cdr3_aa: CASSLARSSSYEQYF; cdr3_nt: TGTGCCAGCAGCTTAGCTAGGTCTTCTTCCTACGAGCAGTACTTC
j_call: TRBJ2-3; v_call: TRBV10-3; clone_size: .; d_call: .; cdr3_aa: CAICVAPSTATQYF; cdr3_nt: TGTGCCATCTGTGTGGCACCCAGCACAGCTACGCAGTATTTT
j_call: TRBJ1-1; v_call: TRBV11-1; clone_size: .; d_call: .; cdr3_aa: CASSHGRNNEAFF; cdr3_nt: TGTGCCAGCAGCCACGGGCGGAACAATGAGGCTTTCTTT
j_call: TRBJ2-2; v_call: TRBV11-2; clone_size: .; d_call: .; cdr3_aa: CASRETNTEELFF; cdr3_nt: TGTGCCAGCCGGGAGACCAACACCGAGGAGCTGTTTTTT
j_call: TRBJ2-7; v_call: TRBV10-1; clone_size: .; d_call: TRBD1; cdr3_aa: CASSDWDRAYEQYF; cdr3_nt: TGCGCCAGCAGTGATTGGGACAGGGCCTACGAGCAGTACTTC
j_call: TRBJ2-7; v_call: TRBV7-9; clone_size: few; d_call: .; cdr3_aa: CASSRQGLYEQYF; cdr3_nt: TGTGCCAGCAGCCGCCAAGGACTCTACGAGCAGTACTTC
j_call: TRBJ2-7; v_call: TRBV11-2; clone_size: .; d_call: TRBD2; cdr3_aa: CARSSLAGGSYEHYF; cdr3_nt: TGTGCCAGGAGCTCCCTAGCGGGAGGGAGCTACGAGCATTACTTC
j_call: TRBJ1-2; v_call: TRBV10-3; clone_size: many; d_call: TRBD1; cdr3_aa: CAISTGQGSGYTF; cdr3_nt: TGTGCCATCAGTACGGGACAGGGGTCTGGCTACACCTTC
j_call: TRBJ1-1; v_call: TRBV4-1; clone_size: many; d_call: TRBD1; cdr3_aa: CASSQVPGLVTIRGHTEAFF; cdr3_nt: TGCGCCAGCAGCCAAGTTCCGGGCCTGGTCACTATAAGGGGGCACACTGAAGCTTTCTTT